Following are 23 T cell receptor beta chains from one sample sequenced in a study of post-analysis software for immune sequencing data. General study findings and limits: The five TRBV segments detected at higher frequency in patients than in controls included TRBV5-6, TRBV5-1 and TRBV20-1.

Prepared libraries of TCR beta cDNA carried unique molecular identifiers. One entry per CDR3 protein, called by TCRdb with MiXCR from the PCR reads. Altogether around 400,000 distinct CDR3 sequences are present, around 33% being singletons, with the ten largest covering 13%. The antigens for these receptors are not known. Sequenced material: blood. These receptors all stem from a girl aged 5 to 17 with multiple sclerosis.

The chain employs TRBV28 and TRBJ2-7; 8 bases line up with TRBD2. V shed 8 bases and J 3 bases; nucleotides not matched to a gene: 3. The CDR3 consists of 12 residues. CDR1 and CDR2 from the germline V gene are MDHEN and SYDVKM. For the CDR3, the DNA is TGTGCCAGCGGAGCGGGGGTCTACGAGCAGTACTTC. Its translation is CASGAGVYEQYF.

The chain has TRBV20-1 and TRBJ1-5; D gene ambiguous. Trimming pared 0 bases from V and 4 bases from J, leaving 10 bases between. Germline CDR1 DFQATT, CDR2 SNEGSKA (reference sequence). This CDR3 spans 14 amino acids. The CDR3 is CSARDARGNQPQHF. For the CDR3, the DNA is TGCAGTGCTAGAGATGCCCGGGGTAATCAGCCCCAGCATTTT.

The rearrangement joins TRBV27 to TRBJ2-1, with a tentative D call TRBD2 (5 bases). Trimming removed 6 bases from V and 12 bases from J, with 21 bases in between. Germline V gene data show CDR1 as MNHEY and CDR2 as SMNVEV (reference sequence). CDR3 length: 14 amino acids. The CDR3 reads CASRERVFFDGQFF. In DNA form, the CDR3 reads TGTGCCAGCAGGGAGAGGGTCTTTTTTGATGGGCAGTTCTTC.

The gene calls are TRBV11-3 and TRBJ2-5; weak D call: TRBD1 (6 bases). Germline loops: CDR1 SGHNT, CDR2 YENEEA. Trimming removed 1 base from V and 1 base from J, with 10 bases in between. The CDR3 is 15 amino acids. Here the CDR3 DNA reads TGTGCCAGCAGCTTAGTTGGGGGCAGCCAAGAGACCCAGTACTTC. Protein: CASSLVGGSQETQYF.

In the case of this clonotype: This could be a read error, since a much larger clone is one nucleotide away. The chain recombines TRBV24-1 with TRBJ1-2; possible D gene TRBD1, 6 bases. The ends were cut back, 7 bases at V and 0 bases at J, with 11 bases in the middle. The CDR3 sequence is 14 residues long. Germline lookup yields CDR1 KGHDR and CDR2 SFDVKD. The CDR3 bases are TGTGCCACCAGGGGAAAGGGGGCTAACTATGGCTACACCTTC. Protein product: CATRGKGANYGYTF.

In DNA, the CDR3 is TGTGCCAGCAGCCTATTACGGAACACCGGGGAGCTGTTTTTT. Its protein product is CASSLLRNTGELFF. V gene TRBV6-5 combines with J gene TRBJ2-2; no definite D call. Germline V CDR1 and CDR2: MNHEY, SVGAGI. The germline V and J ends were trimmed by 6 bases and 1 base, with 9 bases remaining between them. This CDR3 spans 14 amino acids.

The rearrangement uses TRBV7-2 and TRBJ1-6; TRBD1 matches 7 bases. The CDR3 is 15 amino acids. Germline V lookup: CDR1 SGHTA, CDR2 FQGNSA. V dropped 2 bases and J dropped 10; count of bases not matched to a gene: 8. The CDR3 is CASSLPTGIRSPLHF. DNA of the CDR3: TGTGCCAGCAGCTTACCGACAGGGATAAGGTCACCCCTCCACTTT.

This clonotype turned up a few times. The CDR3 DNA sequence: TGTGCCAGCAGCCAAGATGGTGCGGACACAGATACGCAGTATTTT. It yields the protein CASSQDGADTDTQYF. This chain links TRBV4-2 with TRBJ2-3; D gene ambiguous. Per the germline V gene, CDR1 is LGHNA and CDR2 is YNFKEQ. The V end lost 0 bases, the J end lost 2 bases, and 9 bases lay between the germline ends. CDR3 length: 15 amino acids.

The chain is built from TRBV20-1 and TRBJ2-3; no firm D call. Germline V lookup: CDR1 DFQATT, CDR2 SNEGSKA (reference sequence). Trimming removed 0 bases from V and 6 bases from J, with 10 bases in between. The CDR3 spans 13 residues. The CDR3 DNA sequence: TGCAGTGCTAGAGATGACTCGTCGGATACGCAGTATTTT. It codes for CSARDDSSDTQYF.

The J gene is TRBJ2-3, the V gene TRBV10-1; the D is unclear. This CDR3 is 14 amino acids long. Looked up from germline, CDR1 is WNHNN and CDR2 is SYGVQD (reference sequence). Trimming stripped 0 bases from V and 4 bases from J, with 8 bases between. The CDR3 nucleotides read TGCGCCAGCAGTGAGTCCGGGCGTCCAGATACGCAGTATTTT. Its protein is CASSESGRPDTQYF.

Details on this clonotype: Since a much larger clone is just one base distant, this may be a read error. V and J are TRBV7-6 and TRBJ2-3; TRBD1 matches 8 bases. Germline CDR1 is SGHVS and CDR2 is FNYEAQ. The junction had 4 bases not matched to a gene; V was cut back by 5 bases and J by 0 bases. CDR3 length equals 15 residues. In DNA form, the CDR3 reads TGTGCCAGCAGCACCAGGACAGGGAGCACAGATACGCAGTATTTT. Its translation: CASSTRTGSTDTQYF.

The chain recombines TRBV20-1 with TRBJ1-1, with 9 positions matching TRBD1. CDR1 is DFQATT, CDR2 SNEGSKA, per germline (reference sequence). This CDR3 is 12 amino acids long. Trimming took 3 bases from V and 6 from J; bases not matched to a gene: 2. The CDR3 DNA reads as TGCAGTGCTAGCCGACAGGGGGCTGAAGCTTTCTTT. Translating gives CSASRQGAEAFF.

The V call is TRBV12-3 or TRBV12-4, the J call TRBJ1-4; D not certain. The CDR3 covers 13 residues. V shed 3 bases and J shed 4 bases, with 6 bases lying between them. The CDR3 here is CASSLDFNEKLFF. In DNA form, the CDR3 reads TGTGCCAGCAGTTTGGACTTTAATGAAAAACTGTTTTTT.

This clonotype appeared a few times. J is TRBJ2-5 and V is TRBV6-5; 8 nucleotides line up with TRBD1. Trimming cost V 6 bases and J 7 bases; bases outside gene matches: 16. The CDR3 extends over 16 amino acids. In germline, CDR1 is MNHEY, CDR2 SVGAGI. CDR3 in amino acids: CASSPRPGQVVGTQYF. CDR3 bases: TGTGCCAGCAGCCCCAGGCCGGGACAGGTGGTTGGGACCCAGTACTTC.

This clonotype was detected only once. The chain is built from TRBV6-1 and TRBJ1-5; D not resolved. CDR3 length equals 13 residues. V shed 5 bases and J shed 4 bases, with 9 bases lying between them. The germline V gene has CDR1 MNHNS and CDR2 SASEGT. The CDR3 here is CASSWNPNQPQHF. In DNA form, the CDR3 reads TGTGCCAGCAGTTGGAACCCTAATCAGCCCCAGCATTTT.

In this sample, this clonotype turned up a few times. The CDR3 coding sequence is TGTGCCAGCAGTTGGCAGGGGAAAGCTTTCTTT. This encodes CASSWQGKAFF. The chain employs TRBV12-3 or TRBV12-4 and TRBJ1-1, with D possibly TRBD1 on 6 matching bases. V lost 4 bases and J lost 9, with 9 bases in between. The CDR3 is 11 amino acids.

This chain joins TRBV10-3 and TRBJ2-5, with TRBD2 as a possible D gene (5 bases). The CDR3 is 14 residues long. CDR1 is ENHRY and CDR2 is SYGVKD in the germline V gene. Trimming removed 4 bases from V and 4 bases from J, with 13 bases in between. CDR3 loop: CAISGATKGETQYF. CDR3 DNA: TGTGCCATCAGTGGTGCGACTAAGGGAGAGACCCAGTACTTC.

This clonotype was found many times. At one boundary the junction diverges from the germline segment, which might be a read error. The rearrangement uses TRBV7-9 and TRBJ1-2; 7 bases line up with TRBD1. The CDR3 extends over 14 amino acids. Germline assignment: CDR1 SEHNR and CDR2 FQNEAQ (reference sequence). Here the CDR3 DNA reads TGTGCCAGCAGTTTAGGGACAGCTAACTATGGCTACACCTTC. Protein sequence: CASSLGTANYGYTF.

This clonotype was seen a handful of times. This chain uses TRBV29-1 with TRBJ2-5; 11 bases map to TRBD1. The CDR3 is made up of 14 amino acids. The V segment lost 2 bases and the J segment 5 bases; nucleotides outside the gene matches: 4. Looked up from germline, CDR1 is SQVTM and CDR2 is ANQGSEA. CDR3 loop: CSVETDRGPETQYF. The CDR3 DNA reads TGCAGCGTTGAAACGGACAGGGGGCCCGAGACCCAGTACTTC.

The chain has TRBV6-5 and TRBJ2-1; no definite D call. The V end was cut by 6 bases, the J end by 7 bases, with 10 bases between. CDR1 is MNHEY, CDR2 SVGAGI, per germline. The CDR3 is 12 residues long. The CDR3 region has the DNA TGTGCCAGCAGCTATAACGGTAATGAGCAGTTCTTC. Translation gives CASSYNGNEQFF.

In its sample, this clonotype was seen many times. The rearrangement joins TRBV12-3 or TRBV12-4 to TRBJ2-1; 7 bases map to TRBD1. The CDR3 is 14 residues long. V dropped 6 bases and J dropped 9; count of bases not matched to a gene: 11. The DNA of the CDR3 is TGTGCCAGCAGACCGACCAGGGGGAAGGGTGAGCAGTTCTTC. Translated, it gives CASRPTRGKGEQFF.

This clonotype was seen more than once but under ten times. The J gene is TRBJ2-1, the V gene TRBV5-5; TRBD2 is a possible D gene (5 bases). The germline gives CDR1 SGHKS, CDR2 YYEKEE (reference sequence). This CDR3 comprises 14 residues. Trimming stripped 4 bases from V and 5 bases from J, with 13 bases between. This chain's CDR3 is CASSASGLNNEQFF. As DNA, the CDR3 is TGTGCCAGCAGCGCGAGTGGACTTAACAATGAGCAGTTCTTC.

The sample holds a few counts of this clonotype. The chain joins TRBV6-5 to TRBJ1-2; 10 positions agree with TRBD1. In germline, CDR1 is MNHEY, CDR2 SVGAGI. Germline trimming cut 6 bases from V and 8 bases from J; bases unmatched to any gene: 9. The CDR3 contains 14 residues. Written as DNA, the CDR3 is TGTGCCAGCAGCCCCTCGACAGGGGGCGCCGGCTACACCTTC. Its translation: CASSPSTGGAGYTF.